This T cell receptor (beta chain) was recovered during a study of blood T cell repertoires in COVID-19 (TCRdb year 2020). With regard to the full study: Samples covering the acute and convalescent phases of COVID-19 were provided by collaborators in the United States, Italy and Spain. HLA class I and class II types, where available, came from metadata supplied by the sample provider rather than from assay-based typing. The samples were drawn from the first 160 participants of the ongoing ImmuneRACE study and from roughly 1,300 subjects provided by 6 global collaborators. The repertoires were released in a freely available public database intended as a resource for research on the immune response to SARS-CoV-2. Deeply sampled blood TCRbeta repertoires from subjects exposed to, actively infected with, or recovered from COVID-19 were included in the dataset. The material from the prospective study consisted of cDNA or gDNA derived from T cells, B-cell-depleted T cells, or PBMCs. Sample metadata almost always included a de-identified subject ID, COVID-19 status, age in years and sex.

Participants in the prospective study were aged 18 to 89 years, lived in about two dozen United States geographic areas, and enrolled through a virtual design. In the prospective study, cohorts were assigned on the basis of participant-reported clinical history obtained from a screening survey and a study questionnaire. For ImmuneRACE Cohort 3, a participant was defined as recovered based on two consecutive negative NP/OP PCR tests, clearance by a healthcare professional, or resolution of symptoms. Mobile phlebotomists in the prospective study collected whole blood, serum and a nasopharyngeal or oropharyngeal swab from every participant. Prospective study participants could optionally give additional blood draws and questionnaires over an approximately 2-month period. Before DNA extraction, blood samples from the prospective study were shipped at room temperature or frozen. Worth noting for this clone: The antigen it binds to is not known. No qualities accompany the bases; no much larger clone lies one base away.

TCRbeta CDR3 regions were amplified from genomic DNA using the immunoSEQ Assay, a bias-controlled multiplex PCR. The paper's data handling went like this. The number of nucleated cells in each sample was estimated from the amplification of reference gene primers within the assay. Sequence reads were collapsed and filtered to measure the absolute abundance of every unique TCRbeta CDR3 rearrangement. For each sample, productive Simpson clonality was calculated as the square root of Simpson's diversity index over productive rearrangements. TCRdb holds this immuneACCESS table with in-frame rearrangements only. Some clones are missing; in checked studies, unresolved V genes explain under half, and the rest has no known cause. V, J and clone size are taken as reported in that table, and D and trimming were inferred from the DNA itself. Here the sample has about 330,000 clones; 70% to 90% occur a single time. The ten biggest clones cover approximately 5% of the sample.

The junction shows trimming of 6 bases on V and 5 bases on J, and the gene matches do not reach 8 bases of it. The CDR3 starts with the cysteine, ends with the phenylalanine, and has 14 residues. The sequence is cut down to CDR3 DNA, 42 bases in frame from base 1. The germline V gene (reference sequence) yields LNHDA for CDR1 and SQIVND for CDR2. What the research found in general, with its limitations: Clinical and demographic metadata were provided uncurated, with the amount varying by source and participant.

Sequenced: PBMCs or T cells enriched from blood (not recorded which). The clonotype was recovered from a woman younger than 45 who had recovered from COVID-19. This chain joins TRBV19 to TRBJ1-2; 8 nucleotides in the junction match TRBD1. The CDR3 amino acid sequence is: CASSQGQGSYGYTF. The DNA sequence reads TGTGCCAGTAGCCAAGGACAGGGATCATATGGCTACACCTTC.